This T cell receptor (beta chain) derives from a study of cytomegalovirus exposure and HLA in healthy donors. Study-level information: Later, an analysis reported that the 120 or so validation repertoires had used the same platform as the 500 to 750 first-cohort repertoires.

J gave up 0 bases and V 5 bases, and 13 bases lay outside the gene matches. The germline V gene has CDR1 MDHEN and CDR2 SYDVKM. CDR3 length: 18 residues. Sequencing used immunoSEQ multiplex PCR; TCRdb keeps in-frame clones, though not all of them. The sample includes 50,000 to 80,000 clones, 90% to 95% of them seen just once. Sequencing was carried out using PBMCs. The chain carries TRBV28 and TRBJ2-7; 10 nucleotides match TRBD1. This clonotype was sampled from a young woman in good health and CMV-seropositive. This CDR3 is CASSAPGQGLLLSYEQYF. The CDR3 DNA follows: TGTGCCAGCAGTGCACCGGGACAGGGGCTCCTCCTCTCCTACGAGCAGTACTTC. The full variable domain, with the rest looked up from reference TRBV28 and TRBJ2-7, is DVKVTQSSRYLVKRTGEKVFLECVQDMDHENMFWYRQDPGLGLRLIYFSYDVKMKEKGDIPEGYSVSREKKERFSLILESASTNQTSMYLCASSAPGQGLLLSYEQYFGPGTRLTVT.